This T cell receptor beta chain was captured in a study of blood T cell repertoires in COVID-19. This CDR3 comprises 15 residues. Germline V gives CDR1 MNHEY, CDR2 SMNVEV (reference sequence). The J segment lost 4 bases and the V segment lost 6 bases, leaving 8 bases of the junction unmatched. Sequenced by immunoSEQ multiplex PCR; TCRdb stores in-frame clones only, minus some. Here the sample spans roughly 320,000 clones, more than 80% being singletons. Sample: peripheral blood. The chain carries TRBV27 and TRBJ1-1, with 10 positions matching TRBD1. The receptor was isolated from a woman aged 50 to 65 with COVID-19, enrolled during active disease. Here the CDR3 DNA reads TGTGCCAGCAGCCTCCCGGGACAGGGGCGCACTGAAGCTTTCTTT. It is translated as CASSLPGQGRTEAFF.